This T cell receptor (beta chain) emerged from a study of control samples from healthy donors and cancer patients. The CDR3 length is 13 residues. Germline V gene lookup returns CDR1 MNHEY and CDR2 SVGAGI. Assay used: immunoSEQ multiplex PCR; TCRdb lists only in-frame clones, some missing. The data show under 80,000 clones, approximately 94% seen once. For this clone: The junction differs from germline at one of its ends, possibly a read error.

Sequencing was carried out using PBMCs. The TCR comes from a woman in her 40s with lung cancer. The chain joins TRBV6-5 to TRBJ2-7, with TRBD1 matching 7 bases. CDR3 DNA sequence: TGTGCCAGCAGCTTAACAGGGGCCTACGAGCAGCACTTC. Translated: CASSLTGAYEQHF.